This T cell receptor beta chain was captured in a study of blood T cell repertoires in COVID-19. CDR3 length: 15 amino acids. Trimming took 4 bases from V and 2 from J, leaving 15 bases between them. CDR1 is SGHTA, CDR2 FQGNSA, per germline. Here immunoSEQ multiplex PCR was the method, and the copy in TCRdb shows in-frame clones only, minus some. This sample has about 160,000 clones, with 85% found just once. The TCR was taken from a human donor with acute or convalescent COVID-19. The donor label of this sample is uncertain. Material for sequencing was peripheral blood. The chain links TRBV7-2 to TRBJ2-7; D is ambiguous. DNA of the CDR3: TGTGCCAGCAGCTCCGCCAGGCAGCCGACCTACGAGCAGTACTTC. This sequence encodes CASSSARQPTYEQYF.